Listed below are T cell receptor beta chains from one sample, sequenced in a study of T-cell reconstitution after alpha-beta-depleted transplantation in children. TCRdb reanalysed the PCR reads using MiXCR and keeps one entry per CDR3 protein. The repertoire consists of about 190,000 distinct CDR3 sequences, with around 7% occurring once and the leading ten covering around 3%. Here the sequenced sample was PBMCs from the stem cell graft donor, taken from the stem cell graft. These receptors were collected from a human donor who donated a stem cell graft to a child with Wiskott-Aldrich syndrome. The CDR3 runs from the conserved cysteine through the conserved F or W. D genes are given only for firm matches. Size values are once, few and many counts, or a class for expanded clones, and some rows have none.

clone_size | d_call | j_call | v_call | cdr3_aa | cdr3_nt
few | . | TRBJ2-7 | TRBV5-1 | CASSKTDSYEQYF | TGCGCCAGCAGCAAGACAGACTCCTACGAGCAGTACTTC
many | . | TRBJ2-2 | TRBV7-2 | CASSLGGPGAGELFF | TGTGCCAGCAGCTTAGGGGGTCCGGGGGCCGGGGAGCTGTTTTTT
many | TRBD1 | TRBJ2-7 | TRBV12-3/TRBV12-4 | CASSFTRGHEQYF | TGTGCCAGCAGTTTTACCAGGGGGCACGAGCAGTACTTC
many | TRBD1 | TRBJ1-5 | TRBV24-1 | CATSDGTGGDQPQHF | TGTGCCACCAGTGATGGGACAGGGGGAGATCAGCCCCAGCATTTT
. | . | TRBJ2-7 | TRBV7-8 | CASPGPLNGNEQYF | TGTGCCAGCCCGGGGCCCCTTAACGGTAACGAGCAGTACTTC
many | . | TRBJ2-1 | TRBV6-2/TRBV6-3 | CASSFPPTDGIEQFF | TGTGCCAGCAGTTTCCCTCCCACTGACGGCATTGAGCAGTTCTTC
. | TRBD2 | TRBJ2-1 | TRBV30 | CAWSRGTSVNEQFF | TGTGCCTGGAGTCGCGGGACTAGCGTAAATGAGCAGTTCTTC
few | . | TRBJ1-2 | TRBV28 | CASSSPPRGFDGYTF | TGTGCCAGCAGTTCTCCTCCTCGGGGCTTCGATGGCTACACCTTC
few | . | TRBJ2-5 | TRBV29-1 | CSVKPQETQYF | TGCAGCGTCAAACCCCAAGAGACCCAGTACTTC
many | . | TRBJ1-5 | TRBV12-3/TRBV12-4 | CASSPGRNQPQHF | TGTGCCAGCAGTCCAGGGAGGAATCAGCCCCAGCATTTT
many | TRBD1 | TRBJ2-1 | TRBV29-1 | CSVDGTGRSGNEQFF | TGCAGCGTTGATGGGACAGGGAGGAGTGGGAATGAGCAGTTCTTC
many | TRBD1 | TRBJ2-2 | TRBV7-7 | CASSLDRGTGELFF | TGTGCCAGCAGCTTAGACAGGGGAACCGGGGAGCTGTTTTTT
many | TRBD2 | TRBJ2-3 | TRBV20-1 | CSARDHSGGAGDTQYF | TGCAGTGCTAGAGATCACAGCGGGGGGGCAGGGGATACGCAGTATTTT
. | . | TRBJ1-1 | TRBV7-2 | CASSLVGRNTEAFF | TGTGCCAGCAGCTTAGTGGGGAGAAACACTGAAGCTTTCTTT
many | . | TRBJ2-7 | TRBV6-6 | CASGEGAYEQYF | TGTGCCAGCGGCGAAGGGGCCTACGAGCAGTACTTC
. | TRBD2 | TRBJ2-1 | TRBV3-1 | CASSQASGRNYNEQFF | TGTGCCAGCAGCCAAGCGAGCGGGAGGAACTACAATGAGCAGTTCTTC
many | TRBD1 | TRBJ2-5 | TRBV5-1 | CASSPGQGTTVALARETQYF | TGCGCCAGCAGCCCTGGACAGGGAACAACAGTGGCGCTAGCGCGGGAGACCCAGTACTTC
. | . | TRBJ2-7 | TRBV5-1 | CASSFESHLRVYEQYF | TGCGCCAGCAGCTTCGAATCCCACTTACGAGTCTACGAGCAGTACTTC